Listed below are T cell receptor beta chains from one sample, sequenced in a study of T cells in localized non-small cell lung cancer. Profiled with immunoSEQ multiplex PCR; TCRdb holds only in-frame clones, not every one. The repertoire holds around 94,000 clones, roughly 86% seen once, with roughly 15% in the top ten. The material was peripheral blood, obtained before any cancer treatment. The receptors originated from a man between 40 and 70 years old with stage I squamous cell lung carcinoma. CDR3s include the opening cysteine and the closing phenylalanine or tryptophan. Each record gives: J gene, CDR3 length, V gene, clone size, D gene, CDR3 DNA, CDR3 protein. D genes are given only for firm matches. Clone size is stated in some rows and not others, as once, few, many or a class when expanded.

>TRBJ1-1|14|TRBV2|-|-
TGTGCCAGCAGTGACCGGACCCCCGGCACTGAAGCTTTCTTT
CASSDRTPGTEAFF
>TRBJ2-1|14|TRBV5-8|-|-
TGTGCCAGTTCGGGGGGACAGCAAAACAATGAGCAGTTCTTC
CASSGGQQNNEQFF
>TRBJ1-4|15|TRBV6-6|once|-
TGTGCCAGCAGTCTTGGACGACCAACTAATGAAAAACTGTTTTTT
CASSLGRPTNEKLFF
>TRBJ2-7|15|TRBV6-6|once|-
TGTGCCAGCAGTTCACAGCGGGCCCTTACCTACGAGCAGTACTTC
CASSSQRALTYEQYF
>TRBJ2-1|15|TRBV10-3|-|TRBD2
TGTGCCATCAGTGAGTCTCCGACTAGCCTCAATGAGCAGTTCTTC
CAISESPTSLNEQFF
>TRBJ1-5|13|TRBV2|-|TRBD1
TGTGCCAGCAGAGGACAGGGATGGCAGCCCCAGCATTTT
CASRGQGWQPQHF
>TRBJ1-5|16|TRBV7-8|-|TRBD1
TGTGCCAGCAGCTCCCAAGGGCAGGGGGCGAATCAGCCCCAGCATTTT
CASSSQGQGANQPQHF
>TRBJ2-5|14|TRBV5-8|-|TRBD2
TGTGCCAGCAGCTTGGCCGTGACTAGCGGGCCTCGAGACTTC
CASSLAVTSGPRDF
>TRBJ1-5|17|TRBV5-1|-|TRBD1
TGCGCCAGCAGCCCCGGGACAGGGGCTAATAGCAATCAGCCCCAGCATTTT
CASSPGTGANSNQPQHF
>TRBJ2-1|16|TRBV28|-|TRBD2
TGTGCCAGCACCTTAAGGGGCGGGGGAGTCTACAATGAGCAGTTCTTC
CASTLRGGGVYNEQFF
>TRBJ1-2|11|TRBV5-4|-|-
TGTGCCAGCAGCTTAGGGGGGGCTGCCACCTTC
CASSLGGAATF
>TRBJ1-5|16|TRBV19|-|-
TGTGCCAGTAGCCAAAGGGGGGGAGTACGCAATCAGCCCCAGCATTTT
CASSQRGGVRNQPQHF
>TRBJ2-2|15|TRBV7-9|once|TRBD1
TGTGCCAGCAGCTTGATGGGACAGGGCACCGGGGAGCTGTTTTTT
CASSLMGQGTGELFF
>TRBJ2-1|16|TRBV11-2|-|TRBD1
TGTGCCAGCAGCTCCCACAGGGGGCCAAGAGTCAATGAGCAGTTCTTC
CASSSHRGPRVNEQFF
>TRBJ1-2|14|TRBV7-8|-|-
TGTGCCAGCAGCTTTTACAGGGACTCGCTTGGCTACACCTTC
CASSFYRDSLGYTF
>TRBJ2-1|14|TRBV28|-|TRBD2
TGTGCCAGCAGTGGGACTAGTAACTACAATGAGCAGTTCTTC
CASSGTSNYNEQFF
>TRBJ1-5|14|TRBV21-1|-|-
TGTGCCAGCAGTCGGACAGGACAGGGTCAGCCCCAGCATTTT
CASSRTGQGQPQHF
>TRBJ1-1|15|TRBV18|-|TRBD1
TGTGCCAGCTCACCCCTACAGGGGGGAAACACTGAAGCTTTCTTT
CASSPLQGGNTEAFF
>TRBJ2-7|13|TRBV5-4|few|TRBD2
TGTGCCAGCAGCTTGAGCGGGGGCTACGAGCAGTACTTC
CASSLSGGYEQYF
>TRBJ2-1|14|TRBV19|-|-
TGTGCCAGTAGTATAGGGCAGGGAAACAATGAGCAGTTCTTC
CASSIGQGNNEQFF
>TRBJ1-2|13|TRBV19|-|TRBD1
TGTGCCAGTGCGGGACAGGGCGTGTTCGGCTACACCTTC
CASAGQGVFGYTF
>TRBJ2-7|17|TRBV4-1|-|-
TGCGCCAGCAGCTACCTTCATTACGGGACCAGCTCCTACGAGCAGTACTTC
CASSYLHYGTSSYEQYF
>TRBJ1-5|16|TRBV28|-|-
TGTGCCAGCAGTTTATTGTGGACCCGGGGAAATCAGCCCCAGCATTTT
CASSLLWTRGNQPQHF
>TRBJ2-3|15|TRBV2|few|-
TGTGCCAGCAGTGAAGAGGATCCGAGCACAGATACGCAGTATTTT
CASSEEDPSTDTQYF
>TRBJ1-2|14|TRBV21-1|few|-
TGTGCCAGCAGCTCCCGAGTGGGAGACTATGGCTACACCTTC
CASSSRVGDYGYTF
>TRBJ1-5|13|TRBV28|-|-
TGTGCCATACAGGGTAATCCCAATCAGCCCCAGCATTTT
CAIQGNPNQPQHF
>TRBJ1-4|18|TRBV7-9|once|TRBD1
TGTGCCACCTCACTGGGACAGGGGATACCACTCGGGAATGAAAAACTGTTTTTT
CATSLGQGIPLGNEKLFF
>TRBJ1-6|11|TRBV6-5|once|-
TGTGCCAGCAGTGAAGCCTCACCCCTCCACTTT
CASSEASPLHF
>TRBJ2-7|15|TRBV28|-|TRBD1
TGTGCCAGCAGTACCACAGGGGGCGGCTTCTACGAGCAGTACTTC
CASSTTGGGFYEQYF
>TRBJ2-5|15|TRBV7-9|-|-
TGTGCCAGCAGCTTAAGGGCTACCTCAGGGGAGACCCAGTACTTC
CASSLRATSGETQYF
>TRBJ2-7|14|TRBV6-1|-|-
TGTGCCAGCAGTGTTGGAGGTGGCTCCTACGAGCAGTACTTC
CASSVGGGSYEQYF
>TRBJ1-5|15|TRBV11-2|-|-
TGTGCCAGCAGCTTAGCGGTCAACTCCAATGAAGCCCAGCATTTT
CASSLAVNSNEAQHF
>TRBJ1-2|14|TRBV25-1|once|TRBD1
TGTGCCAGCAGTGGGGACAGGCGGAATTATGGCTACACCTTC
CASSGDRRNYGYTF
>TRBJ1-2|13|TRBV5-1|once|-
TGCGCCAGCAGCTTCAGGTCGACTAGTGGCTACACCTTC
CASSFRSTSGYTF
>TRBJ1-4|14|TRBV7-9|-|-
TGTGCCAGCAGCTGGACAGCAACTAATGAAAAACTGTTTTTT
CASSWTATNEKLFF
>TRBJ2-7|15|TRBV19|-|-
TGTGCCAGTAGTATATCAGGATTGAGCTCCTACGAGCAGTACTTC
CASSISGLSSYEQYF
>TRBJ2-7|13|TRBV9|-|-
TGTGCCAGCAGCGTAGGGAGAGGGAGCGAGCAGTACTTC
CASSVGRGSEQYF